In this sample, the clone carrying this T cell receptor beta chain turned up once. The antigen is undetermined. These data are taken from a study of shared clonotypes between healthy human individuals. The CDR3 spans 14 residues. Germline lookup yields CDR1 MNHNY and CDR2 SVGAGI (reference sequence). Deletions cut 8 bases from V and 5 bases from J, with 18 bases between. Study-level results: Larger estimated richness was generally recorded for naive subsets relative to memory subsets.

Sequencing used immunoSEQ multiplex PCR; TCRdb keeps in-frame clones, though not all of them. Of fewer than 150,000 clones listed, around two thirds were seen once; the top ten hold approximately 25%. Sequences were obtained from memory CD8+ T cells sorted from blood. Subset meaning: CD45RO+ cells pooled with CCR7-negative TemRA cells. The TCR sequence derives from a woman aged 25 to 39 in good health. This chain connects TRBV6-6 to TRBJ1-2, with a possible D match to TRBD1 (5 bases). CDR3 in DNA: TGTGCCAGCGCCTCCGAAGACAGATTTTATGGCTACACCTTC. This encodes CASASEDRFYGYTF.